The 11 T cell receptor beta chains reported below all come from one sample, sequenced in a study of blood T cells in healthy people across ages. Then a second PCR, running about 6 to 12 cycles, was carried out with a sample-barcoded 5' primer and a J-beta primer mix. MiXCR, applied by TCRdb to the 5' RACE reads, yields one record per CDR3 protein. The sample has about 1.8 million distinct CDR3 sequences, around 50% seen once. Sequenced input: blood. The receptors were sampled from a middle-aged woman in good health.

The CDR3 region is CASSNLPAGGLKDTQYF. In nucleotides, the CDR3 is TGTGCCAGCAGCAACCTCCCAGCGGGGGGTCTTAAAGATACGCAGTATTTT. V is TRBV7-2 and J is TRBJ2-3; 9 nucleotides line up with TRBD2. The ends lost 5 bases at V and 5 bases at J; junction bases unmatched: 14. The CDR3 is 17 amino acids. CDR1 and CDR2 (germline): SGHTA, FQGNSA.

The rearrangement uses TRBV4-2 and TRBJ2-7; TRBD1 matches at 10 bases. The end of the DNA aligns better with TRBJ2-5, so the J call may be wrong. Germline lookup yields CDR1 LGHNA and CDR2 YNFKEQ. The CDR3 runs 17 residues. Here the CDR3 reads CASSQGAPGQGIETQYF. CDR3 DNA sequence: TGTGCCAGCAGCCAAGGGGCCCCGGGACAGGGGATTGAGACCCAGTACTTC.

The V gene is TRBV21-1, the J gene TRBJ2-6; the table's D call TRBD1 went unverified against the DNA. TRBV21-1 is listed as a pseudogene. The CDR3 runs 19 residues. CDR3 sequence: CASRTQIDRIHPGANVLTF. CDR3 in DNA: TGTGCCAGCAGGACCCAAATTGACAGAATTCACCCTGGGGCCAACGTCCTGACTTTC.

This clonotype was recorded many times. The rearrangement uses TRBV6-6 and TRBJ2-1, with unresolved D. Trimming cost V 6 bases and J 5 bases, with 2 bases left between them. Germline CDR1 MNHNY, CDR2 SVGAGI (reference sequence). The CDR3 contains 10 residues. CDR3 sequence reads: CASRDNEQFF. The CDR3 DNA reads TGTGCCAGCAGGGACAATGAGCAGTTCTTC.

About this clonotype itself: Germline is not matched at one junction end, which may reflect a read error. This chain joins TRBV6-2 or TRBV6-3 and TRBJ2-1, with D possibly being TRBD1 (6 bases). There are 14 residues in the CDR3. Per the germline V gene, CDR1 is MNHEY and CDR2 is SVGEGT. This CDR3 is CASLPRGRYDEQFF. The CDR3 DNA reads TGTGCCAGCCTACCCAGGGGCCGCTACGATGAGCAGTTCTTC.

V usage is TRBV3-1 and J usage is TRBJ2-7; D is unclear. Germline V CDR1 and CDR2: LGHDT, YNNKEL (reference sequence). Trimming pared 0 bases from V and 3 bases from J, leaving 15 bases between. The CDR3 is 16 residues long. The CDR3 DNA sequence: TGTGCCAGCAGCCAAGACATCGGTCCTTGGTGCTACGAGCAGTACTTC. Residues: CASSQDIGPWCYEQYF.

CDR3 nucleotide sequence: TGTGCCAGCAGCTTGGGAATGGATGCTTGGGGACCAAGAGGGTACGAGCAGTACTTC. It specifies CASSLGMDAWGPRGYEQYF. V and J are TRBV7-9 and TRBJ2-7, with D perhaps matching TRBD1 or TRBD2 (5 bases each). Trimming left V 3 bases short and J 4 bases short, with 28 bases between. CDR1 is SEHNR, CDR2 FQNEAQ, per germline (reference sequence). The CDR3 covers 19 residues.

V gene TRBV5-8 combines with J gene TRBJ2-1; D uncertain. V was pared by 4 bases and J by 2 bases, with 13 bases between. Per germline, CDR1 SGHTS and CDR2 YDEGEE. This CDR3 is built from 15 residues. The CDR3 here is CASSPTPDAYNEQFF. CDR3 nucleotides: TGTGCCAGCAGCCCGACCCCTGACGCCTACAATGAGCAGTTCTTC.

This chain uses TRBV20-1 with TRBJ1-2; D is unresolved. The CDR3 has 18 residues. The V gene lost 3 bases and the J gene lost 0 bases, with 23 bases spanning the gap. CDR1 and CDR2 (germline): DFQATT, SNEGSKA (reference sequence). The CDR3 spells CSASASGRASSSNYGYTF. The DNA of the CDR3 is TGCAGTGCTAGTGCTTCCGGGAGGGCCTCTTCCTCTAACTATGGCTACACCTTC.

The chain employs TRBV27 and TRBJ2-5, with TRBD2 matching 13 bases. CDR3 length: 21 amino acids. From germline, CDR1 is MNHEY and CDR2 SMNVEV (reference sequence). V dropped 4 bases and J dropped 2; count of bases not matched to a gene: 19. The CDR3 DNA reads TGTGCCAGCAGTTATCGCCTGACTAGCGGGGGGACACCAAAACTACAAGAGACCCAGTACTTC. Protein product: CASSYRLTSGGTPKLQETQYF.

The chain combines TRBV20-1 with TRBJ1-2; TRBD1 matches at 7 bases. The CDR3 runs 16 residues. V trimming: 6 bases; J trimming: 9 bases; junction bases outside the gene matches: 22. In germline, CDR1 is DFQATT, CDR2 SNEGSKA (reference sequence). The CDR3 bases are TGCAGTGCCTTACGGGGAGGGGGCGACCAAGGTTCTCGCTACACCTTC. It yields the protein CSALRGGGDQGSRYTF.